These 8 T cell receptor beta chains were sequenced from one sample in a study of control samples from healthy donors and cancer patients. Profiled with immunoSEQ multiplex PCR; TCRdb holds only in-frame clones, not every one. The repertoire holds roughly 76,000 clones, about 93% seen once, with 4.8% in the top ten. The sample was blood. These receptors were taken from a woman aged 18-29 years in good health.

The V call is TRBV16, the J call TRBJ1-5; 9 nucleotides match TRBD1. Losses at the gene ends were 4 bases for V and 6 bases for J; bases not matched to a gene: 10. From germline, CDR1 is KGHSY and CDR2 FQNENV. The CDR3 is made up of 16 amino acids. The CDR3, as DNA: TGTGCCAGCAGCCCCACAGGGACAGGGATCGGTCAGCCCCAGCATTTT. This sequence encodes CASSPTGTGIGQPQHF.

The chain carries TRBV9 and TRBJ1-2; possibly TRBD1 for D (5 bases). Trimming cost V 3 bases and J 4 bases, with 13 bases left between them. CDR3 size: 14 residues. Germline lookup yields CDR1 SGDLS and CDR2 YYNGEE. The CDR3 DNA sequence: TGTGCCAGCAGCGCAGACCCCGGGACCTATGGCTACACCTTC. Translated, it gives CASSADPGTYGYTF. The full variable domain, its missing parts supplied by reference TRBV9 and TRBJ1-2, is DSGVTQTPKHLITATGQRVTLRCSPRSGDLSVYWYQQSLDQGLQFLIQYYNGEERAKGNILERFSAQQFPDLHSELNLSSLELGDSALYFCASSADPGTYGYTFGSGTRLTVV.

The V gene is TRBV7-8, the J gene TRBJ1-4; D not certain. The CDR3 runs 13 residues. The V end lost 5 bases, the J end lost 8 bases, and 12 bases lay between the germline ends. Per the germline V gene, CDR1 is SGHVS and CDR2 is FQNEAQ. CDR3: CASSTEVTEKLFF. The CDR3, as DNA: TGTGCCAGCAGCACCGAGGTTACGGAAAAACTGTTTTTT.

Points on this clone: One end of the junction fails to match germline, which may point to a read error. The rearrangement links TRBV27 to TRBJ2-3; TRBD1 aligns across 9 bases. CDR1 is MNHEY, CDR2 SMNVEV, per germline (reference sequence). The CDR3 extends over 17 amino acids. CDR3 sequence: CVSGDRVFPTGTDTQYF. The CDR3 coding sequence is TGTGTCAGCGGGGACAGGGTTTTCCCTACTGGCACAGATACGCAGTATTTT.

J is TRBJ1-3 and V is TRBV28; D is unresolved. Germline CDR1 is MDHEN and CDR2 is SYDVKM. Trimming shortened V by 5 bases and J by 2 bases, and 10 bases separated the two germline ends. The CDR3 has 14 residues. The CDR3 nucleotides read TGTGCCAGCAGTACACCGACTCCTGGAAACACCATATATTTT. Translated, it gives CASSTPTPGNTIYF.

The genes are TRBV7-8 and TRBJ2-1; weak D call: TRBD2 (7 bases). The CDR3 is 16 amino acids. The germline V and J ends were trimmed by 5 bases and 7 bases, with 21 bases remaining between them. Germline V gene sequence: CDR1 SGHVS, CDR2 FQNEAQ. For the CDR3, the DNA is TGTGCCAGCAGCGGCAGGGGAAGCGGGATTTGGAATGAGCAGTTCTTC. Its protein product is CASSGRGSGIWNEQFF. The full variable domain, its missing parts supplied by reference TRBV7-8 and TRBJ2-1, is GAGVSQSPRYKVAKRGQDVALRCDPISGHVSLFWYQQALGQGPEFLTYFQNEAQLDKSGLPSDRFFAERPEGSVSTLKIQRTQQEDSAVYLCASSGRGSGIWNEQFFGPGTRLTVL.

V and J are TRBV5-1 and TRBJ1-2; D is undetermined. The V gene lost 2 bases and the J gene lost 8 bases, with 16 bases spanning the gap. Germline V CDR1 and CDR2: SGHRS, YFSETQ. CDR3 length: 14 residues. The CDR3 DNA is TGCGCCAGCAGCTTTGCAGAGCTTAAAGGAGGCTACACCTTC. It specifies CASSFAELKGGYTF.

The chain employs TRBV29-1 and TRBJ1-1; TRBD1 matches 7 bases. CDR3 length: 14 amino acids. Trimming at V came to 6 bases and at J to 4 bases, leaving 11 bases not matched to a gene. Per the germline V gene, CDR1 is SQVTM and CDR2 is ANQGSEA. CDR3 loop: CSVRQGSSPTEAFF. As DNA, the CDR3 is TGCAGCGTACGACAGGGTTCGTCCCCCACTGAAGCTTTCTTT. Supplemented by reference TRBV29-1 and TRBJ1-1, the full variable domain reads SAVISQKPSRDICQRGTSLTIQCQVDSQVTMMFWYRQQPGQSLTLIATANQGSEATYESGFVIDKFPISRPNLTFSTLTVSNMSPEDSSIYLCSVRQGSSPTEAFFGQGTRLTVV.